The 19 T cell receptor beta chains below come from one sample, sequenced in a study of T-cell reconstitution after alpha-beta-depleted transplantation in children. During its preparation, the TCRbeta library received unique molecular identifiers. A single record per CDR3 protein comes from TCRdb applying MiXCR to the PCR reads. This sample carries approximately 390,000 distinct CDR3 sequences, 11% of them seen once, and the ten largest clones take about 5%. The specimen was PBMCs from the stem cell graft donor, collected from the stem cell graft. These receptors were obtained from a human donor who donated a stem cell graft to a child with acute myeloid leukemia.

This clonotype was observed many times. The V gene is TRBV12-3 or TRBV12-4, the J gene TRBJ1-6; no reliable D call. This CDR3 has 14 residues. Between the trimmed V and J ends, which lost 3 bases and 6 bases, there was a span of 9 bases. The CDR3 region is CASSFPGSNSPLHF. The CDR3, as DNA: TGTGCCAGCAGTTTCCCCGGGAGTAATTCACCCCTCCACTTT.

This clonotype has a handful of counts. J is TRBJ2-5 and V is TRBV5-1; 7 bases are a match to TRBD1. CDR3 length: 18 amino acids. The J segment lost 2 bases and the V segment lost 0 bases, leaving 13 bases of the junction unmatched. Germline V gene sequence: CDR1 SGHRS, CDR2 YFSETQ. As DNA, the CDR3 is TGCGCCAGCAGCTTGGCGGTGACAGGGTCCCCTAAACAAGAGACCCAGTACTTC. Encoded protein: CASSLAVTGSPKQETQYF.

Only a few counts were recorded for this clonotype. The chain recombines TRBV27 with TRBJ1-1; D is perhaps TRBD1 (5 bases). This CDR3 contains 15 residues. V lost 7 bases and J 2 bases, leaving 17 bases between the germline ends. Germline V lookup: CDR1 MNHEY, CDR2 SMNVEV (reference sequence). CDR3 in amino acids: CASIRQGGSNTEAFF. In nucleotides, the CDR3 is TGTGCCAGCATAAGGCAGGGCGGCAGTAACACTGAAGCTTTCTTT.

This clonotype turned up a few times. V and J are TRBV5-5 and TRBJ1-1; unclear D gene. Trimming stripped 6 bases from V and 7 bases from J, with 10 bases between. There are 11 residues in the CDR3. The germline CDR1 and CDR2 sequences are SGHKS and YYEKEE (reference sequence). This CDR3 is CASTKASEAFF. The DNA for the CDR3 is TGTGCCAGCACCAAGGCCAGTGAAGCTTTCTTT.

The sample holds many counts of this clonotype. The rearrangement joins TRBV18 to TRBJ1-6, with D possibly TRBD1 on 5 matching bases. Germline V lookup: CDR1 KGHSH, CDR2 LQKENI. V was trimmed by 5 bases and J by 7 bases, leaving 12 bases between them. CDR3 length: 14 residues. CDR3 residues: CASSWDGKNSPLHF. CDR3 nucleotides: TGTGCCAGCTCATGGGACGGAAAGAATTCACCCCTCCACTTT.

The chain is built from TRBV20-1 and TRBJ2-1; the match to TRBD2 covers 11 bases. This CDR3 has 17 amino acids. The V gene end was trimmed by 1 base and the J gene end by 8 bases; junction bases not matched to a gene: 13. CDR1 and CDR2 (germline): DFQATT, SNEGSKA (reference sequence). CDR3 DNA: TGCAGTGCTAGAGGAAGACTAGCGGGGTCCAGGGCCTATGAGCAGTTCTTC. Amino acid sequence: CSARGRLAGSRAYEQFF.

The V and J genes are TRBV25-1 and TRBJ2-7; 11 nucleotides match TRBD1. The length of the CDR3 is 13 residues. V shed 3 bases and J 5 bases; nucleotides not matched to a gene: 0. Germline values: CDR1 MGHDK, CDR2 SYGVNS. CDR3 in amino acids: CASSEDRGHEQYF. CDR3 DNA: TGTGCCAGCAGTGAGGACAGGGGGCACGAGCAGTACTTC.

Turning to this clonotype: A clone one base away is much larger, so this may be a read error. The chain recombines TRBV3-1 with TRBJ2-7; D is undetermined. The CDR3 spans 12 residues. Germline lookup yields CDR1 LGHDT and CDR2 YNNKEL (reference sequence). V lost 0 bases to trimming and J lost 3 bases, with 3 bases between them. This CDR3 reads CASSQDYYEQYF. CDR3 DNA sequence: TGTGCCAGCAGCCAAGACTACTACGAGCAGTACTTC.

The chain uses TRBV19 and TRBJ2-3, with a possible D match to TRBD2 (5 bases). The V gene's germline CDR1 is LNHDA and CDR2 SQIVND (reference sequence). V lost 4 bases, J lost 2 bases, and 10 bases lay in between. There are 14 residues in the CDR3. CDR3 protein: CASSNPGITDTQYF. The CDR3 DNA reads TGTGCCAGTAGTAATCCCGGGATCACAGATACGCAGTATTTT.

This chain links TRBV7-2 with TRBJ2-3, with D maybe TRBD1 (5 bases). The CDR3 consists of 14 residues. Germline-derived CDR1 and CDR2 are SGHTA and FQGNSA. V lost 3 bases to trimming and J lost 0 bases, with 7 bases between them. The CDR3 loop reads CASSFWTSTDTQYF. The CDR3 nucleotides are TGTGCCAGCAGCTTTTGGACAAGCACAGATACGCAGTATTTT.

This clonotype has only a few counts. The rearrangement joins TRBV4-1 to TRBJ1-2; 7 bases match TRBD1. The CDR3 length is 14 residues. Trimming cost V 3 bases and J 3 bases; bases outside gene matches: 4. Germline V lookup: CDR1 MGHRA, CDR2 YSYEKL. The CDR3 coding sequence is TGCGCCAGCAGCCAGGCAGGGGGGGACTATGGCTACACCTTC. It yields the protein CASSQAGGDYGYTF.

This clonotype was seen only a few times. The V call is TRBV11-2, the J call TRBJ2-3; perhaps TRBD1 as D (6 bases). V lost 5 bases and J lost 2, with 17 bases in between. The CDR3 runs 16 residues. Looked up from germline, CDR1 is SGHAT and CDR2 is FQNNGV. The CDR3 DNA reads as TGTGCCAGCAGCCCTGGGACACTTTCGGCCACAGATACGCAGTATTTT. This gives the protein CASSPGTLSATDTQYF.

This clonotype was seen repeatedly, ten times or more. The chain employs TRBV4-1 and TRBJ1-1; possible D gene TRBD1, 5 bases. V was clipped by 4 bases and J by 10 bases, with 19 bases between them. Germline V gives CDR1 MGHRA, CDR2 YSYEKL. The CDR3 length is 14 residues. The CDR3 loop reads CASSPRDRTSGAFF. The CDR3 region has the DNA TGCGCCAGCAGCCCAAGAGACAGAACCTCTGGAGCTTTCTTT.

This clonotype was seen a few times. The chain links TRBV7-9 to TRBJ2-5; D may match TRBD1 or TRBD2 (6 bases each). CDR1 is SEHNR, CDR2 FQNEAQ, per germline (reference sequence). With 5 bases removed from V and 1 base from J, the gap between germline ends came to 11 bases. CDR3 length equals 14 residues. The CDR3 sequence: CASSAQGLQETQYF. CDR3 nucleotides: TGTGCCAGCAGCGCACAGGGACTCCAAGAGACCCAGTACTTC.

This clonotype was seen more than once but under ten times. CDR3 region: CASEGAGDGELFF. The CDR3 DNA sequence: TGTGCCAGCGAAGGAGCGGGAGACGGGGAGCTGTTTTTT. V usage is TRBV4-2 and J usage is TRBJ2-2; 8 bases fit TRBD2. The CDR3 is 13 amino acids. Losses at the gene ends were 8 bases for V and 7 bases for J; bases not matched to a gene: 6. CDR1 and CDR2 (germline): LGHNA, YNFKEQ.

V usage is TRBV20-1 and J usage is TRBJ1-2; D possibly corresponds to TRBD1 (5 bases). There are 10 residues in the CDR3. Germline V lookup: CDR1 DFQATT, CDR2 SNEGSKA (reference sequence). Trimming left V 6 bases short and J 8 bases short, with 10 bases between. CDR3 in DNA: TGCAGTGCAGGGGACGCAGGCTACACCTTC. Translated: CSAGDAGYTF.

This clonotype was counted many times. This chain links TRBV5-1 with TRBJ2-7; no reliable D call. Trimming took 4 bases from V and 0 from J, leaving 11 bases between them. Germline CDR1 is SGHRS and CDR2 is YFSETQ. The CDR3 extends over 14 amino acids. In nucleotides, the CDR3 is TGCGCCAGCAGCGCCGACGGAATCTCCTACGAGCAGTACTTC. It translates to CASSADGISYEQYF. Complete variable domain (other parts from reference TRBV5-1 and TRBJ2-7): KAGVTQTPRYLIKTRGQQVTLSCSPISGHRSVSWYQQTPGQGLQFLFEYFSETQRNKGNFPGRFSGRQFSNSRSEMNVSTLELGDSALYLCASSADGISYEQYFGPGTRLTVT.

The chain links TRBV5-4 to TRBJ2-3; 16 bases are a match to TRBD2. Trimming cost V 3 bases and J 2 bases; bases outside gene matches: 9. Germline V lookup: CDR1 SGHNT, CDR2 YYREEE (reference sequence). This CDR3 spans 19 amino acids. DNA for the CDR3: TGTGCCAGCAGCTCGGGACTAGCGGGAGGGCGAGGGGTCACAGATACGCAGTATTTT. This encodes CASSSGLAGGRGVTDTQYF.

This clonotype has more than one count but fewer than ten. This sequence joins TRBV7-3 and TRBJ2-2; tentatively, D is TRBD1 (6 bases). Germline V gives CDR1 SGHTA, CDR2 FQGTGA. The V end lost 5 bases, the J end lost 9 bases, and 13 bases lay between the germline ends. CDR3 length equals 13 residues. CDR3 coding DNA: TGTGCCAGCAGCATCATACAGGGCCGGGAGCTGTTTTTT. Translation gives CASSIIQGRELFF.